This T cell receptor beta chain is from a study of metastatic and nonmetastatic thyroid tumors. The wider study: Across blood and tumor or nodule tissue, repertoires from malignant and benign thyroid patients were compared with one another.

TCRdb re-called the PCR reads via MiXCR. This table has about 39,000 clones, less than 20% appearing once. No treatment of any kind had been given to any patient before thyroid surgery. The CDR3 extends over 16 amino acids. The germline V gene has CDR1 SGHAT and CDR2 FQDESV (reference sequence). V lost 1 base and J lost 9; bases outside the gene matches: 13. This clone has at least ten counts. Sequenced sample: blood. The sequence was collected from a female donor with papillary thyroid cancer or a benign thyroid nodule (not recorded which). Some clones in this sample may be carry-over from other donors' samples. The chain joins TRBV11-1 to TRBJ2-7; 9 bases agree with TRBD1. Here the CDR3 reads CASSLEGQGSLRGQYF. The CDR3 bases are TGTGCCAGCAGCTTAGAGGGACAGGGATCCCTACGAGGGCAGTACTTC.